These 2 T cell receptor beta chains were all obtained from the same sample, sequenced in a study of beta chain features in type 1 diabetes. Expressed TCRB transcripts got sequenced, as all isolated RNA was reverse transcribed. Libraries were prepared by immunoSEQ multiplex PCR; TCRdb keeps only in-frame clonotypes and omits some of them. Of 450,000 or so clones listed, about 10% were seen once; the top ten hold roughly 0.046%. The source material was naive CD4+ T cells from blood. The source is a young woman in good health.

The rearrangement links TRBV11-2 to TRBJ2-1, with 8 bases lining up with TRBD1. CDR1 and CDR2 (germline): SGHAT, FQNNGV. Trimming removed 4 bases from V and 4 bases from J; junction bases left unmatched: 6. CDR3 size: 15 residues. CDR3 sequence (DNA): TGTGCCAGCAGCTCAGGGACAGGTGGATACAATGAGCAGTTCTTC. It yields the protein CASSSGTGGYNEQFF.

This clone was observed a handful of times. V is TRBV29-1 and J is TRBJ2-3, with 7 bases identical to TRBD2. From germline, CDR1 is SQVTM and CDR2 ANQGSEA. The trim removed 3 bases at V and 1 base at J, leaving 4 bases unmatched. This CDR3 is built from 14 residues. The CDR3 spells CSVDSLAGTDTQYF. For the CDR3, the DNA is TGCAGCGTTGATTCCCTAGCGGGCACAGATACGCAGTATTTT.